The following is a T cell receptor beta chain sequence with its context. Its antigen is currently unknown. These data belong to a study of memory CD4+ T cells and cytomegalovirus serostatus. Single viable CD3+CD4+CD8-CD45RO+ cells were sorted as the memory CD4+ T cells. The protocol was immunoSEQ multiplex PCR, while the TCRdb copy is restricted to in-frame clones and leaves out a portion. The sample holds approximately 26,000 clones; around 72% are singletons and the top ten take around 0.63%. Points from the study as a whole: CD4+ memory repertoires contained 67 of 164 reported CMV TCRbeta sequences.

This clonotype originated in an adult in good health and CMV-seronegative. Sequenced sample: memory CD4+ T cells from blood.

CDR3 bases: TGTGCCAGCAGTTTTGGTACGAGAACTAACTATGGCTACACCTTC. This sequence encodes CASSFGTRTNYGYTF. The chain combines TRBV27 with TRBJ1-2; D call uncertain. Trimming shortened V by 3 bases and J by 0 bases, and 11 bases separated the two germline ends. CDR3 length: 15 residues. Germline CDR1 reads MNHEY; CDR2 reads SMNVEV (reference sequence).